The 23 T cell receptor beta chains given below trace back to one sample, sequenced in a study of long-term antiretroviral therapy in people with HIV (dated by TCRdb to 2022 to 2024). The immunoSEQ hsTCRB v3.0 assay was used at survey level resolution to sequence the TRB variable region. The immuneACCESS repertoire file appears here via TCRdb, limited to in-frame rearrangements. These files lack a portion of the clones; in checked studies, under half of the deficit traces to unresolved V genes, and the cause of the others is not known. The sample has about 38,000 clones on record, roughly 80% of them singletons. About 5.2% of the sample rests with the top ten. The sequencing here drew on unsorted PBMCs, taken 1.5 years after starting antiretroviral therapy. Source of these receptors: a man aged 18 to 30 with HIV.

The CDR3 spells CASSPWVEGPYNEQFF. DNA for the CDR3: TGCGCCAGCAGCCCCTGGGTGGAGGGCCCCTACAATGAGCAGTTCTTC. The gene calls are TRBV4-1 and TRBJ2-1; maybe TRBD2 (6 bases). This CDR3 comprises 16 residues. V lost 4 bases and J lost 2, with 15 bases in between. Germline CDR1 is MGHRA and CDR2 is YSYEKL.

The rearrangement uses TRBV5-6 and TRBJ1-2; D possibly corresponds to TRBD1 (5 bases). Trimming shortened V by 0 bases and J by 8 bases, and 17 bases separated the two germline ends. The CDR3 consists of 15 residues. Germline V CDR1 and CDR2: SGHDT, YYEEEE. DNA of the CDR3: TGTGCCAGCAGCTTGGAAGGGGCACTCCTAGGAGGCTACACCTTC. Translation: CASSLEGALLGGYTF.

V is TRBV11-2 and J is TRBJ2-7; D is perhaps TRBD1 or TRBD2 (6 bases each). This CDR3 has 16 amino acids. Germline CDR1 is SGHAT and CDR2 is FQNNGV. V shed 0 bases and J shed 2 bases, with 14 bases lying between them. This chain's CDR3 is CASSLEGGSGPYEQYF. The CDR3 DNA sequence: TGTGCCAGCAGCTTAGAAGGGGGGAGCGGGCCCTACGAGCAGTACTTC.

The chain uses TRBV5-1 and TRBJ1-3; 9 bases align to TRBD1. Germline V CDR1 and CDR2: SGHRS, YFSETQ. The CDR3 consists of 16 residues. V gave up 5 bases and J gave up 0 bases; unmatched junction bases: 6. The CDR3, as DNA: TGCGCCAGCAGTTCAGCGACAGGGGGCTCTGGAAACACCATATATTTT. Its translation: CASSSATGGSGNTIYF.

The chain joins TRBV19 to TRBJ2-7, with 10 bases aligning to TRBD2. Germline V gene sequence: CDR1 LNHDA, CDR2 SQIVND (reference sequence). With 2 bases clipped from V and 4 bases from J, the junction kept 2 bases outside the gene matches. The CDR3 is 14 residues long. The CDR3, as DNA: TGTGCCAGTAGTATAACGACTAGCGGGTACGAGCAGTACTTC. This encodes CASSITTSGYEQYF.

This rearrangement joins TRBV9 to TRBJ2-1, with 13 positions matching TRBD2. V was clipped by 4 bases and J by 6 bases; unmatched bases: 1. Germline loops: CDR1 SGDLS, CDR2 YYNGEE. The CDR3 consists of 14 residues. CDR3 in DNA: TGTGCCAGCAGCCGGACTAGCGGGAGCAATGAGCAGTTCTTC. Translation: CASSRTSGSNEQFF.

The V and J genes are TRBV18 and TRBJ1-3; the D is unclear. Trimming removed 4 bases from V and 10 bases from J, with 20 bases in between. CDR3 length: 15 amino acids. Germline V gene sequence: CDR1 KGHSH, CDR2 LQKENI. This CDR3 is CASSRSSTEYSTIYF. CDR3 DNA: TGTGCCAGCTCACGTTCGTCGACCGAGTATAGTACCATATATTTT.

The J gene is TRBJ1-1, the V gene TRBV7-8; D gene ambiguous. Germline V gene sequence: CDR1 SGHVS, CDR2 FQNEAQ. The CDR3 totals 15 residues. V lost 1 base and J lost 1, with 10 bases in between. Here the CDR3 DNA reads TGTGCCAGCAGCTTAGAAGAGGGTACGAACACTGAAGCTTTCTTT. Its translation: CASSLEEGTNTEAFF.

This clone was found a few times. J is TRBJ2-7 and V is TRBV28; 7 bases agree with TRBD1. CDR1 and CDR2 from the germline V gene are MDHEN and SYDVKM. V shed 6 bases and J 4 bases; nucleotides not matched to a gene: 9. The CDR3 contains 14 residues. CDR3 nucleotide sequence: TGTGCCAGCAGGGCCGGGACAGCCCCGTACGAGCAGTACTTC. Translation: CASRAGTAPYEQYF.

The V gene is TRBV5-1, the J gene TRBJ2-3; unclear D gene. This CDR3 has 12 amino acids. Germline V CDR1 and CDR2: SGHRS, YFSETQ. Trimming left V 0 bases short and J 8 bases short, with 7 bases between. The DNA for the CDR3 is TGCGCCAGCAGCTTGGAACAACCTACGCAGTATTTT. Encoded protein: CASSLEQPTQYF.

The V call is TRBV5-4, the J call TRBJ1-2, with TRBD1 matching over 11 bases. Germline CDR1 reads SGHNT; CDR2 reads YYREEE (reference sequence). The CDR3 length is 15 residues. Trimming took 4 bases from V and 4 from J; bases not matched to a gene: 6. DNA of the CDR3: TGTGCCAGCAGCGCTACCGGGACAGGGGGCTATGGCTACACCTTC. Its protein product is CASSATGTGGYGYTF.

CDR3 sequence (DNA): TGTGCCAGCAGCTCGGGGGGTGGGACCCACAATGAGCAGTTCTTC. Translating it yields CASSSGGGTHNEQFF. The chain uses TRBV7-6 and TRBJ2-1; 7 nucleotides match TRBD2. The trim removed 4 bases at V and 5 bases at J, leaving 8 bases unmatched. The CDR3 spans 15 residues. CDR1 is SGHVS and CDR2 is FNYEAQ in the germline V gene.

The J gene is TRBJ2-7, the V gene TRBV6-6; tentatively, D is TRBD1 (6 bases). CDR3 size: 13 residues. The V gene's germline CDR1 is MNHNY and CDR2 SVGAGI (reference sequence). The V and J ends lost 10 bases and 4 bases respectively, with 17 bases between them. CDR3 DNA: TGTGCCATAACAACAGGGTTGGGATACGAGCAGTACTTC. Residues: CAITTGLGYEQYF.

The chain recombines TRBV4-1 with TRBJ1-1; D is unresolved. Trimming removed 5 bases at V and 1 base at J, with 11 bases between. The CDR3 loop spans 14 amino acids. Germline CDR1 MGHRA, CDR2 YSYEKL. Written as DNA, the CDR3 is TGCGCCAGCAGCACTATGCCAGGGAACACTGAAGCTTTCTTT. Translation gives CASSTMPGNTEAFF.

This clone ranks as medium-sized. The V call is TRBV6-1, the J call TRBJ2-7; D perhaps matches TRBD2 (6 bases). Deletions cut 2 bases from V and 3 bases from J, with 11 bases between. Germline V gives CDR1 MNHNS, CDR2 SASEGT. This CDR3 comprises 14 residues. CDR3 sequence: CASSELALSYEQYF. In nucleotides, the CDR3 is TGTGCCAGCAGTGAACTAGCGTTGAGCTACGAGCAGTACTTC.

The chain combines TRBV7-2 with TRBJ2-1; perhaps TRBD2 as D (7 bases). Trimming left V 3 bases short and J 6 bases short, with 9 bases between. The CDR3 covers 13 residues. Germline-derived CDR1 and CDR2 are SGHTA and FQGNSA. DNA of the CDR3: TGTGCCAGCAGCTTCGGGGGGCCCAATGAGCAGTTCTTC. Translating gives CASSFGGPNEQFF.

This chain connects TRBV28 to TRBJ2-1; D is uncertain. The CDR3 loop spans 13 amino acids. Trimming removed 2 bases from V and 6 bases from J, with 8 bases in between. Germline V gene data show CDR1 as MDHEN and CDR2 as SYDVKM. CDR3 region: CASSLGEANEQFF. In DNA form, the CDR3 reads TGTGCCAGCAGTTTAGGCGAAGCCAATGAGCAGTTCTTC.

J is TRBJ2-2 and V is TRBV2; the D is unclear. V lost 7 bases and J 0 bases, leaving 3 bases between the germline ends. Germline V gives CDR1 SNHLY, CDR2 FYNNEI. The CDR3 runs to 12 residues. CDR3 in DNA: TGTGCCAGCACAGCGAACACCGGGGAGCTGTTTTTT. This sequence encodes CASTANTGELFF.

This clone came up a few times. This rearrangement joins TRBV7-2 to TRBJ2-2, with D perhaps assigned TRBD1 or TRBD2 (5 bases each). The CDR3 loop spans 15 amino acids. V dropped 6 bases and J dropped 0 bases, with 11 bases sitting between them. The germline V gene encodes CDR1 SGHTA and CDR2 FQGNSA. The CDR3, as DNA: TGTGCCAGCAGACCGGGACCCACGAACACCGGGGAGCTGTTTTTT. Translation: CASRPGPTNTGELFF.

This clone came up a few times. This CDR3 is also generated by other DNA sequences in the sample. This rearrangement joins TRBV9 to TRBJ2-3; unclear D gene. CDR3 length: 12 residues. Germline V lookup: CDR1 SGDLS, CDR2 YYNGEE. Trimming took off 3 bases at V and 0 bases at J, with 2 bases between the two ends. CDR3 protein: CASSASTDTQYF. CDR3 nucleotides: TGTGCCAGCAGCGCTAGCACAGATACGCAGTATTTT.

The chain has TRBV5-5 and TRBJ2-7; D might be TRBD1 (6 bases). The CDR3 covers 13 residues. V was trimmed by 4 bases and J by 3 bases, leaving 11 bases between them. Germline V gene lookup returns CDR1 SGHKS and CDR2 YYEKEE (reference sequence). The chain's CDR3 is CASSGTGFYEQYF. As DNA, the CDR3 is TGTGCCAGCAGCGGTACAGGGTTCTACGAGCAGTACTTC.

This clone was seen only a few times. This sequence joins TRBV5-4 and TRBJ2-7; 12 nucleotides agree with TRBD2. This CDR3 spans 17 amino acids. Trimming cost V 4 bases and J 2 bases; bases outside gene matches: 10. The germline V gene encodes CDR1 SGHNT and CDR2 YYREEE (reference sequence). The CDR3 DNA reads TGTGCCAGCAGCACAAGACTAGCGGGAGTATACGCCTACGAGCAGTACTTC. It codes for CASSTRLAGVYAYEQYF. The whole variable domain, filled in from reference TRBV5-4 and TRBJ2-7, reads ETGVTQSPTHLIKTRGQQVTLRCSSQSGHNTVSWYQQALGQGPQFIFQYYREEENGRGNFPPRFSGLQFPNYSSELNVNALELDDSALYLCASSTRLAGVYAYEQYFGPGTRLTVT.

This clone has only one observation. This chain joins TRBV6-1 and TRBJ1-2; 8 bases align to TRBD1. The CDR3 sequence is 15 residues long. CDR1 MNHNS and CDR2 SASEGT come from the germline V gene. Trimming took 4 bases from V and 6 from J; bases not matched to a gene: 10. CDR3 loop: CASSAQGARGNGYTF. The CDR3 nucleotides are TGTGCCAGCAGTGCTCAGGGGGCGAGGGGGAATGGCTACACCTTC.